One T cell receptor (beta chain) is described in this entry. This clone's antigen is unknown. No base qualities exist here, and no much larger clone lies one base off it. The library relied on RT-PCR. The reads were generated on an Illumina MiSeq. The public reads were reprocessed in TCRdb via fastp at Q25 and MiXCR, keeping in-frame beta chains. Rows with a matching CDR3 protein are joined into one entry that keeps the most common DNA and genes. This sample comprises about 680,000 distinct CDR3 sequences, 12% to 15% of them detected only once. Roughly 3.6% of the sample is taken by the ten largest. The data stem from a study (dated by TCRdb to the mid-2010s). The CDR3 runs 16 amino acids, cysteine and phenylalanine included. Only the CDR3 DNA stays, 48 bases, in frame from base 1. V is pruned by 6 bases and J by 1 base, leaving 10 bases of the junction without a gene match. Looking up the germline V gene (reference sequence) yields CDR1 LNHDA and CDR2 SQIVND.

The rearranged segments are TRBV19 and TRBJ2-7, and 9 junctional nucleotides match TRBD2. The source material was memory CD4+ T cells from blood. The origin of this receptor is a female donor in good health, serving as a healthy control. In nucleotide form, the sequence is TGTGCCAGTAGCCGCGGGGGGGGCGCGTTATCCTACGAGCAGTACTTC. It is translated as CASSRGGGALSYEQYF.